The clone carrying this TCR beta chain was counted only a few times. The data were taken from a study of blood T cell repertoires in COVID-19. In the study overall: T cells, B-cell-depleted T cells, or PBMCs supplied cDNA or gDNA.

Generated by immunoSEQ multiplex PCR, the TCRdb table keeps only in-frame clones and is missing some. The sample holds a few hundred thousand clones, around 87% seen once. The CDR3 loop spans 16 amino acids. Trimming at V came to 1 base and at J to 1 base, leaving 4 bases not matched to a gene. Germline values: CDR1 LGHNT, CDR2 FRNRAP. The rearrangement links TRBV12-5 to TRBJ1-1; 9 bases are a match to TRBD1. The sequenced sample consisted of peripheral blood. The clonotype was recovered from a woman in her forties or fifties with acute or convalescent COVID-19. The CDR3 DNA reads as TGTGCTAGTGGTTTGGACAGGGGGCCTGGGAACACTGAAGCTTTCTTT. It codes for CASGLDRGPGNTEAFF.